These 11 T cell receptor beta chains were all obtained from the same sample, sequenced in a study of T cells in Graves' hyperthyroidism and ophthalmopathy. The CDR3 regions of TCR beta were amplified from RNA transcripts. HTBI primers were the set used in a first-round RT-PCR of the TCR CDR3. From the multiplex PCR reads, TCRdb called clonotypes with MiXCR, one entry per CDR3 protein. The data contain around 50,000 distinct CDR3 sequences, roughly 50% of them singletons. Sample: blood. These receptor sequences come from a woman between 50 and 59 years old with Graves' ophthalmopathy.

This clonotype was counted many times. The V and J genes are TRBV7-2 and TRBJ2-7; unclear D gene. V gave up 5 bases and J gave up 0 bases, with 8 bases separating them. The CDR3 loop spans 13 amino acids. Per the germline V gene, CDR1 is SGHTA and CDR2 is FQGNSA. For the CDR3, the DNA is TGTGCCAGCAGCCCTCCGAGCTCCTACGAGCAGTACTTC. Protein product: CASSPPSSYEQYF.

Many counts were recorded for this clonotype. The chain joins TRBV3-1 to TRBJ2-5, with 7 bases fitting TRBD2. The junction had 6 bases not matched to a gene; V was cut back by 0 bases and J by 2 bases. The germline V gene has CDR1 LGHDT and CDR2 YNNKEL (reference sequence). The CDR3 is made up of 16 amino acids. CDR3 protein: CASSQDPAGSQETQYF. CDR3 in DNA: TGTGCCAGCAGCCAAGACCCAGCGGGGAGTCAAGAGACCCAGTACTTC.

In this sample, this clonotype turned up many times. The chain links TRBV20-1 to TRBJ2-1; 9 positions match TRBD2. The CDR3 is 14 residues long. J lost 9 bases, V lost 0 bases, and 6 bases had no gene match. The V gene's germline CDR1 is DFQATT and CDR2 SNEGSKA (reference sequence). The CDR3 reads CSARDGLAGCEQFF. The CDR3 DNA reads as TGCAGTGCTAGAGATGGTCTAGCGGGATGTGAGCAGTTCTTC.

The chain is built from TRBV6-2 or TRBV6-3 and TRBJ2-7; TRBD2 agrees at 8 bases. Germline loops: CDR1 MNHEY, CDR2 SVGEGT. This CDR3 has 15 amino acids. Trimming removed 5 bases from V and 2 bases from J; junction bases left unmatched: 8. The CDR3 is CASSTFLAGTYEQYF. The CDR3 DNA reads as TGTGCCAGCAGTACTTTTCTAGCGGGCACCTACGAGCAGTACTTC.

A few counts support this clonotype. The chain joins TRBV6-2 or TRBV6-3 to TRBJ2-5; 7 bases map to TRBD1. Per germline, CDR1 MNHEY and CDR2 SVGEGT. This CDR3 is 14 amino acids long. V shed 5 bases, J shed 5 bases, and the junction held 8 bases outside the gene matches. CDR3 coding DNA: TGTGCCAGCAGTACGCGACAGGGTACTGAGACCCAGTACTTC. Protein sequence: CASSTRQGTETQYF.

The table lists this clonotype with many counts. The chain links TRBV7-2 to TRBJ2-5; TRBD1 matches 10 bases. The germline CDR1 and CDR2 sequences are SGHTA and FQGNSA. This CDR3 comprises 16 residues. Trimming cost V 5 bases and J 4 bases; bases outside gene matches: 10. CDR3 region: CASSPRQGAGAETQYF. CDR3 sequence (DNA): TGTGCCAGCAGCCCGCGACAGGGGGCGGGCGCAGAGACCCAGTACTTC.

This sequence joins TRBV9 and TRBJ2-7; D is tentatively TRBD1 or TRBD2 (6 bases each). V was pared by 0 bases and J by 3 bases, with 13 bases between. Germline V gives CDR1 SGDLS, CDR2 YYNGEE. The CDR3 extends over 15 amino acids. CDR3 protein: CASSVGGGGNYEQYF. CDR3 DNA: TGTGCCAGCAGCGTAGGTGGAGGGGGGAACTACGAGCAGTACTTC. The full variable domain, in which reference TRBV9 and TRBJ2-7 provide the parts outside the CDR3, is DSGVTQTPKHLITATGQRVTLRCSPRSGDLSVYWYQQSLDQGLQFLIQYYNGEERAKGNILERFSAQQFPDLHSELNLSSLELGDSALYFCASSVGGGGNYEQYFGPGTRLTVT.

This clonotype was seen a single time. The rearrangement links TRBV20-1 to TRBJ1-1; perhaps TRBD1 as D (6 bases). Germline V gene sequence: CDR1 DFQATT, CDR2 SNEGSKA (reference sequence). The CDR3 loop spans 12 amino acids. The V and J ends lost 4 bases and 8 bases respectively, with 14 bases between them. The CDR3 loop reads CSAKVGGTEAFF. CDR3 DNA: TGCAGTGCTAAGGTGGGGGGCACGGAAGCTTTCTTT.

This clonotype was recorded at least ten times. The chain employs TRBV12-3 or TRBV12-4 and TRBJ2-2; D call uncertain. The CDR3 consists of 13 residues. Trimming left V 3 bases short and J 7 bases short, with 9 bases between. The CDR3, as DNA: TGTGCCAGCAGTTTTTTGGGTAACGGGGAGCTGTTTTTT. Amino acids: CASSFLGNGELFF.

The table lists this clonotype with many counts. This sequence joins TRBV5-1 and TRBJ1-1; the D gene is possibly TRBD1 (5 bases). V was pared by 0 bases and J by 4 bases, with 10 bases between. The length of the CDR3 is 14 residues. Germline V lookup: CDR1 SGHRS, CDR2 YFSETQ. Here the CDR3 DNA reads TGCGCCAGCAGCTTGGCCGGGCAGGGCACTGAAGCTTTCTTT. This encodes CASSLAGQGTEAFF. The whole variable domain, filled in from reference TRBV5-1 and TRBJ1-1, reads KAGVTQTPRYLIKTRGQQVTLSCSPISGHRSVSWYQQTPGQGLQFLFEYFSETQRNKGNFPGRFSGRQFSNSRSEMNVSTLELGDSALYLCASSLAGQGTEAFFGQGTRLTVV.

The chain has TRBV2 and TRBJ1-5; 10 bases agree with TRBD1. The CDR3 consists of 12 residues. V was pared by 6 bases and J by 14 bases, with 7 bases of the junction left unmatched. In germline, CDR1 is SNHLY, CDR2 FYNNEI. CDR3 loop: CASRDRGRYEHF. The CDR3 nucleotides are TGTGCCAGCAGAGACAGGGGGCGCTACGAGCATTTT.